The TCR beta chain described here comes from a study of cytomegalovirus exposure and HLA in healthy donors. Remarks on this clone: Its target is not known.

Regarding the study as a whole: Rarity held for most TCR sequences, but there were some public TCRs that occurred in many donors.

PCR amplification relied on 60 Vbeta primers (plus 13 Jbeta primers). In the authors' methods: There were tens of millions of unique TCR beta chains by a later count, and approximately 11 million of them were shared. Here immunoSEQ multiplex PCR was the method, and the copy in TCRdb shows in-frame clones only, minus some. D and trimming were read from the DNA, whereas the V and J calls and clone size are those reported in that table. Counted here are around 62,000 clones, 78% occurring once; the ten biggest clones make up about 8.8%. The CDR3 has 13 residues. Deletions cut 4 bases from V and 4 bases from J, with 11 bases between. In germline, CDR1 is SGHDT, CDR2 YYEEEE.

The receptor was isolated from a man aged 40-49 years in good health and CMV-seronegative. The V gene is TRBV5-6, the J gene TRBJ1-1; D is uncertain. The sample taken for sequencing was PBMCs. CDR3 sequence (DNA): TGTGCCAGCAGCCTCTACGGGGTCACTGAAGCTTTCTTT. It translates to CASSLYGVTEAFF.